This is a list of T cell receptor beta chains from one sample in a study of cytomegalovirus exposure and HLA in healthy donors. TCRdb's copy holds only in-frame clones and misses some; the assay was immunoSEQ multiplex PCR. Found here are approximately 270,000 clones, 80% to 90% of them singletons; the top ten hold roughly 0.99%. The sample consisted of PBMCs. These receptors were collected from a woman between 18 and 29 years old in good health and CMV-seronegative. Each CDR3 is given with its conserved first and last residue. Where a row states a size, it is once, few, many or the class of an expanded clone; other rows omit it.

CASSYGERGYGYTF | few | TRBJ1-2 | TRBV6-5
CAWDRGSLLASYEQYF | . | TRBJ2-7 | TRBV30
CASSLVGGRDTEAFF | . | TRBJ1-1 | TRBV5-1
CASSLSVRGGSKSGTF | . | TRBJ1-2 | TRBV7-2
CAWSEGVAGELFF | . | TRBJ2-2 | TRBV30
CASSIGAIPQETQYF | . | TRBJ2-5 | TRBV19
CASSSPLWEKNTRELFF | . | TRBJ2-2 | TRBV11-3
CASSFSSVWNTEAFF | . | TRBJ1-1 | TRBV11-2
CASSPALSGTYEQYF | . | TRBJ2-7 | TRBV9
CASSTDSTDWWGYTF | . | TRBJ1-2 | TRBV27
CASSLQTGHEQFF | . | TRBJ2-1 | TRBV5-6
CASSSTGDQPQHF | . | TRBJ1-5 | TRBV9
CASSLPPRGGVLDSYEQYF | . | TRBJ2-7 | TRBV7-9
CASSPRTGGYTEAFF | . | TRBJ1-1 | TRBV6-1
CAWSVGDSYYSNQPQHF | . | TRBJ1-5 | TRBV30
CASSLAGQGRVFDGYTF | . | TRBJ1-2 | TRBV11-2
CASSLREGQETQYF | . | TRBJ2-5 | TRBV5-1
CASSPQGAGEQYF | . | TRBJ2-7 | TRBV11-3
CASSPPKGAPSSYEQYF | . | TRBJ2-7 | TRBV7-2
CASSVAQGQGAGYTF | . | TRBJ1-2 | TRBV9
CAWKGTSGSHSNTGELFF | . | TRBJ2-2 | TRBV30
CSVHRGEAFF | . | TRBJ1-1 | TRBV29-1
CASTTPQGDQVDEQFF | . | TRBJ2-1 | TRBV2
CASSLLTGTGNTIYF | once | TRBJ1-3 | TRBV6-6
CATAQTTNTDTQYF | . | TRBJ2-3 | TRBV7-3
CASSVDQGLGYNEQFF | . | TRBJ2-1 | TRBV9
CASGGGDTDTQYF | . | TRBJ2-3 | TRBV6-4
CASSLETAFSYNEQFF | . | TRBJ2-1 | TRBV5-7
CASSTTGTGTFF | . | TRBJ1-1 | TRBV28
CASSYTGTDYGYTF | . | TRBJ1-2 | TRBV18
CASRPTGTSNQPQHF | few | TRBJ1-5 | TRBV5-1
CASRYGQTDVYEQYF | . | TRBJ2-7 | TRBV4-1
CASSIGVAEAFF | many | TRBJ1-1 | TRBV19
CASSQDRGQETQYF | once | TRBJ2-5 | TRBV4-1
CSVEDQVVEGYTF | . | TRBJ1-2 | TRBV29-1
CASSHPGQTYEQYF | . | TRBJ2-7 | TRBV4-1
CASSTRVPQETQYF | . | TRBJ2-5 | TRBV5-1